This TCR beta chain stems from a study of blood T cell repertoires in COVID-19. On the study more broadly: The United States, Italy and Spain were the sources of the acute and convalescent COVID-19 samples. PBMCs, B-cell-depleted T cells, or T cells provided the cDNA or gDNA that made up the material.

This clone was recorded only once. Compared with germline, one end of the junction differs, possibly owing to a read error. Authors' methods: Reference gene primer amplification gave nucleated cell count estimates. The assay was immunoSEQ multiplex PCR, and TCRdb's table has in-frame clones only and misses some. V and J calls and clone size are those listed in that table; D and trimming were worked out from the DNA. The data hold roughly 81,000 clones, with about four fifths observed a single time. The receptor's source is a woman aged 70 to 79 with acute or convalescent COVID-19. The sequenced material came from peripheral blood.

CDR3 amino acids: CASSRRTGSSF. CDR3 DNA: TGTGCCAGCAGTCGACGGACGGGGAGCTCCTTC. The chain recombines TRBV27 with TRBJ1-2, with unresolved D. The CDR3 length is 11 residues. Per germline, CDR1 MNHEY and CDR2 SMNVEV (reference sequence).